The text below deals with one TCR beta chain. The data belong to a study of T cell responses to AZD1222 COVID-19 vaccine. Germline V gives CDR1 LGHNA, CDR2 YSLEER. The CDR3 covers 16 residues. Deletions cut 3 bases from V and 6 bases from J, with 18 bases between. Produced via immunoSEQ multiplex PCR; TCRdb's table is partial and in-frame only. This sample has roughly 130,000 clones; approximately 89% occur once, and the top ten carry around 3%. The sequence was collected from an adult in good health. The rearrangement joins TRBV4-3 to TRBJ2-1; D possibly matches TRBD1 or TRBD2 (5 bases each). This specimen was peripheral blood, taken on day 0 of AZD1222 vaccination. CDR3 coding DNA: TGCGCCAGCAGCCAGACACCGGGACCGAACTTCAATGAGCAGTTCTTC. Its translation: CASSQTPGPNFNEQFF.